The 6 T cell receptor beta chains below all came from one sample that was sequenced in a study of T cell responses to AZD1222 COVID-19 vaccine. Using immunoSEQ multiplex PCR, the repertoire was profiled, and TCRdb retains in-frame clones only, with some absent. The sample yields 110,000 to 150,000 clones, 92% seen once. The sequenced sample was peripheral blood, obtained on day 0 of AZD1222 vaccination. The receptors shown here come from an adult in good health.

The gene calls are TRBV7-8 and TRBJ1-5; D not resolved. Germline lookup yields CDR1 SGHVS and CDR2 FQNEAQ. The CDR3 has 14 amino acids. The V and J ends lost 1 base and 2 bases respectively, with 6 bases between them. CDR3 sequence: CASSLVAGNQPQHF. CDR3 coding DNA: TGTGCCAGCAGCTTAGTTGCTGGCAATCAGCCCCAGCATTTT.

This sequence joins TRBV7-2 and TRBJ2-2; D is perhaps TRBD2 (5 bases). V was clipped by 5 bases and J by 2 bases, with 9 bases between them. The CDR3 has 14 residues. The germline V gene has CDR1 SGHTA and CDR2 FQGNSA. The CDR3 spells CASSRGLNTGELFF. The CDR3 DNA sequence: TGTGCCAGCAGCCGCGGACTTAACACCGGGGAGCTGTTTTTT.

The V gene is TRBV9, the J gene TRBJ2-7; 7 nucleotides line up with TRBD1. The CDR3 runs 14 residues. CDR1 is SGDLS and CDR2 is YYNGEE in the germline V gene. V dropped 3 bases and J dropped 1; count of bases not matched to a gene: 4. The CDR3 DNA reads TGTGCCAGCAGCGCCCGGGACAGATCCTACGAGCAGTACTTC. It translates to CASSARDRSYEQYF.

The chain has TRBV5-1 and TRBJ2-7; 10 bases are shared with TRBD1. This CDR3 is 14 amino acids long. The V gene's germline CDR1 is SGHRS and CDR2 YFSETQ. With V trimmed by 4 bases and J by 2 bases, 3 bases remained unmatched. CDR3 residues: CASSHGQGAYEQYF. The DNA of the CDR3 is TGCGCCAGCAGCCACGGACAGGGGGCCTACGAGCAGTACTTC.

The V gene is TRBV7-2, the J gene TRBJ2-3; D remains ambiguous. The CDR3 totals 13 residues. The germline CDR1 and CDR2 sequences are SGHTA and FQGNSA. Trimming removed 3 bases at V and 3 bases at J, with 7 bases between. CDR3 amino acids: CASSFFVTDTQYF. For the CDR3, the DNA is TGTGCCAGCAGCTTTTTCGTAACAGATACGCAGTATTTT.

The chain has TRBV7-9 and TRBJ2-5, with D perhaps matching TRBD2 (6 bases). Germline V lookup: CDR1 SEHNR, CDR2 FQNEAQ (reference sequence). CDR3 length equals 13 residues. V lost 11 bases and J 4 bases, leaving 17 bases between the germline ends. CDR3 loop: CAGTSAGRETQYF. CDR3 bases: TGTGCCGGGACCTCCGCGGGAAGAGAGACCCAGTACTTC.